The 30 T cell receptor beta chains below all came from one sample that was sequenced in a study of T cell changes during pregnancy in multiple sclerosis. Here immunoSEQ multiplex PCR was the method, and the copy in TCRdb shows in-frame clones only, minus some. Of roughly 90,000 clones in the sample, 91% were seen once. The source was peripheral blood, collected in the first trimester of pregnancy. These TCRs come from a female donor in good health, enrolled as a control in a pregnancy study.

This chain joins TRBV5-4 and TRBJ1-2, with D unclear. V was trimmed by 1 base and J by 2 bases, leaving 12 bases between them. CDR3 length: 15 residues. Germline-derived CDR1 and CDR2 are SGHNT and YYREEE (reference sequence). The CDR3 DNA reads TGTGCCAGCAGCTTGTATGCGGCAATAAACTATGGCTACACCTTC. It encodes CASSLYAAINYGYTF.

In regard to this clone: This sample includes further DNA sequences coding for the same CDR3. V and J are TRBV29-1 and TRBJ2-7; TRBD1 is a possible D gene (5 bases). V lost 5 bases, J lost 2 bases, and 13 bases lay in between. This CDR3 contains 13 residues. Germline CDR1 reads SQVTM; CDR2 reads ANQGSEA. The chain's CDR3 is CSVIQGATYEQYF. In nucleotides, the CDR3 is TGCAGCGTTATACAAGGGGCAACCTACGAGCAGTACTTC.

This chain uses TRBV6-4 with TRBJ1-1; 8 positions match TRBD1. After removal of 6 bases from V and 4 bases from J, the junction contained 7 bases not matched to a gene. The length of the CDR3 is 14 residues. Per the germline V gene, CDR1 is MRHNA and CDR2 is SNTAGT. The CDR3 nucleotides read TGTGCCAGCAGAGCGGACAGGGCGTCCACTGAAGCTTTCTTT. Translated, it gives CASRADRASTEAFF.

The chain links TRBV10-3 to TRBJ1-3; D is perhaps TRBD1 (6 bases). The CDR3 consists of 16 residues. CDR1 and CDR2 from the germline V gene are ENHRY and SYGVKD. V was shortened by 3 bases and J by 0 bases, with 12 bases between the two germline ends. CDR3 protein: CAISDPGQISGNTIYF. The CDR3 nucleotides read TGTGCCATCAGTGATCCCGGACAGATCTCTGGAAACACCATATATTTT.

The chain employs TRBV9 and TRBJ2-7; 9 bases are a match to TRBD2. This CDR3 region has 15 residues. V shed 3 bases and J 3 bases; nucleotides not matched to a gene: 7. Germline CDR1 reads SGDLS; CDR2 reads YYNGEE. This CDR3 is CASSAGGSGGYEQYF. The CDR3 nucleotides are TGTGCCAGCAGCGCCGGGGGTAGCGGGGGCTACGAGCAGTACTTC.

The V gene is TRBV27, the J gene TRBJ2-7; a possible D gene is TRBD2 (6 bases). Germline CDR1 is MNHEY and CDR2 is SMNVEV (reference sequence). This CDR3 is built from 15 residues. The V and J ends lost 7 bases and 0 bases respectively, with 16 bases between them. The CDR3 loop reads CASTPRRDSSYEQYF. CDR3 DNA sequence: TGTGCCAGCACCCCACGGCGGGATAGCTCCTACGAGCAGTACTTC.

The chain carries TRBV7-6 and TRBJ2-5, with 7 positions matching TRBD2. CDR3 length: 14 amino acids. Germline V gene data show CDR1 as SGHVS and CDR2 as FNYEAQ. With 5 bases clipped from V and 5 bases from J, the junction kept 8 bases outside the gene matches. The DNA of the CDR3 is TGTGCCAGCAGCAAGACTAGCACTCTCGAGACCCAGTACTTC. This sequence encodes CASSKTSTLETQYF.

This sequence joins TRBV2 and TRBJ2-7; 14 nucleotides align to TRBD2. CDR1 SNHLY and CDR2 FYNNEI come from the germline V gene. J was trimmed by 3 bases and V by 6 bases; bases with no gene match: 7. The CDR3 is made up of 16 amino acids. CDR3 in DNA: TGTGCCAGCAGGGACCCGGGGACTAGCGGGGGCTACGAGCAGTACTTC. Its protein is CASRDPGTSGGYEQYF.

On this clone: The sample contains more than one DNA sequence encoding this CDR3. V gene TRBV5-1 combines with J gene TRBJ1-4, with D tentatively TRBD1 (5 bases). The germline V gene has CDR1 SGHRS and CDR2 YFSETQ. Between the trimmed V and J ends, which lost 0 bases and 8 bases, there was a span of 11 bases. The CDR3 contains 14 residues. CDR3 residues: CASSLGGQGEKLFF. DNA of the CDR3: TGCGCCAGCAGCTTGGGGGGCCAAGGAGAAAAACTGTTTTTT.

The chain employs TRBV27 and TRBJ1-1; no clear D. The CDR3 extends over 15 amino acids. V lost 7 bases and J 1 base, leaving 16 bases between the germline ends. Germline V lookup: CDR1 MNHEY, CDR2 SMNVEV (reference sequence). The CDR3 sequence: CASTFQFVPNTEAFF. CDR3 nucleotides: TGTGCCAGCACCTTCCAGTTTGTTCCGAACACTGAAGCTTTCTTT.

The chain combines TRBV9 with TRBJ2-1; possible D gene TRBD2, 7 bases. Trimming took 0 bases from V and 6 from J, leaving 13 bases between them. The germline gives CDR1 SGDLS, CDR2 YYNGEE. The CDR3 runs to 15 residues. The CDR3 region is CASSVGGGPTNEQFF. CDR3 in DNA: TGTGCCAGCAGCGTAGGGGGGGGCCCTACCAATGAGCAGTTCTTC.

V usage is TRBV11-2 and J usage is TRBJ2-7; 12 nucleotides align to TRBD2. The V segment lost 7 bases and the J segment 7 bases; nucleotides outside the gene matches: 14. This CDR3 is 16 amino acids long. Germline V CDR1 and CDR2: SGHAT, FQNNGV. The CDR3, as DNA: TGTGCCAGCAACCGAAGGGCACTAGCGGGGGGCGAGGAGCAGTACTTC. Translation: CASNRRALAGGEEQYF. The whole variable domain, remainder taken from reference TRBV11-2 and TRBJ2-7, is EAGVAQSPRYKIIEKRQSVAFWCNPISGHATLYWYQQILGQGPKLLIQFQNNGVVDDSQLPKDRFSAERLKGVDSTLKIQPAKLEDSAVYLCASNRRALAGGEEQYFGPGTRLTVT.

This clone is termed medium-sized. CDR3 DNA: TGCGCCAGCAGCCAACGGGGGGGCCTTGCAGAGACCCAGTACTTC. Translating gives CASSQRGGLAETQYF. The chain couples TRBV4-3 to TRBJ2-5; 8 positions match TRBD2. The CDR3 is made up of 15 amino acids. CDR1 LGHNA and CDR2 YSLEER come from the germline V gene. The V segment lost 2 bases and the J segment 4 bases; nucleotides outside the gene matches: 6.

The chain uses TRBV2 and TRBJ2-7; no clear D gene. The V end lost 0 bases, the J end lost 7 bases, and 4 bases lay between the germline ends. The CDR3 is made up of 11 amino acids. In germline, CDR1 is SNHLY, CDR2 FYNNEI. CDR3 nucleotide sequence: TGTGCCAGCAGTGAAGCCGGGGAGCAGTACTTC. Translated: CASSEAGEQYF.

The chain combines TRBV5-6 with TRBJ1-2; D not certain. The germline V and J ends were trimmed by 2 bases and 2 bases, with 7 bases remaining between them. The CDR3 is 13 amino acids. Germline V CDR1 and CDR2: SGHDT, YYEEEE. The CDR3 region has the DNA TGTGCCAGCAGCTTAGTGGCAAACTATGGCTACACCTTC. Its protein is CASSLVANYGYTF.

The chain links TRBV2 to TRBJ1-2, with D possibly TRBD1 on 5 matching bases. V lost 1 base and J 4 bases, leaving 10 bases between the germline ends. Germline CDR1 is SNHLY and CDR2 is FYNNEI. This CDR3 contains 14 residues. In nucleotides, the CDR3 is TGTGCCAGCAGTGAAGAGGGGATGAGCTATGGCTACACCTTC. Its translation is CASSEEGMSYGYTF.

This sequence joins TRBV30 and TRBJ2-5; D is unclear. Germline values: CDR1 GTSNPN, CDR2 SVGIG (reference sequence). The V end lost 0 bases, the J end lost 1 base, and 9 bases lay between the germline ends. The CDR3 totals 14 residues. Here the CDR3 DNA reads TGTGCCTGGAGTGTAGAACAGCCCCAAGAGACCCAGTACTTC. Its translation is CAWSVEQPQETQYF.

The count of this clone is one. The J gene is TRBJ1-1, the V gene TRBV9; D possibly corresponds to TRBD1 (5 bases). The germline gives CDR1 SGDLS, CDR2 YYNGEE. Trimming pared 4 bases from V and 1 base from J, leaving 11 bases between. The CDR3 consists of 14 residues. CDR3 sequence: CASSFSQGNTEAFF. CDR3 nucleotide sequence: TGTGCCAGCAGCTTCTCGCAGGGGAACACTGAAGCTTTCTTT.

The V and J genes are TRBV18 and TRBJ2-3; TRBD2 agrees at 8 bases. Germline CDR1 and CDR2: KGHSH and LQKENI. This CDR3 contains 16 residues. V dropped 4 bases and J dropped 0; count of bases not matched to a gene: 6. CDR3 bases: TGTGCCAGCTCACTTCGGACTAGCCCTAGCACAGATACGCAGTATTTT. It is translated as CASSLRTSPSTDTQYF.

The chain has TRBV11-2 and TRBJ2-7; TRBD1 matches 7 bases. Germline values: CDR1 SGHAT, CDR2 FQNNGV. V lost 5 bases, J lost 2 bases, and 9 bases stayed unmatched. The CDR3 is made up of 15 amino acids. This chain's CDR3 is CASSQGTAKTYEQYF. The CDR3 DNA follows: TGTGCCAGCAGCCAAGGGACAGCAAAAACCTACGAGCAGTACTTC.

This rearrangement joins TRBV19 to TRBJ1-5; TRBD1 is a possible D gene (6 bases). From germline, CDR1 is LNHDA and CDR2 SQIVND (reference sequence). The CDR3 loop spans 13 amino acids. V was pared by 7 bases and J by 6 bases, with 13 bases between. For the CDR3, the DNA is TGTGCCAGTACCTTGGACAGTATTCAGCCCCAGCATTTT. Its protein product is CASTLDSIQPQHF.

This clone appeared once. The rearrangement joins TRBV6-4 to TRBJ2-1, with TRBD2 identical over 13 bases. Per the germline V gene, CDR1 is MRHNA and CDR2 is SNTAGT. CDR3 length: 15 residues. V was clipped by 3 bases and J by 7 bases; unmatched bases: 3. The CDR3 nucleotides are TGTGCCAGCAGTGAACTAGCGGGGGGGCCGAATGAGCAGTTCTTC. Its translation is CASSELAGGPNEQFF.

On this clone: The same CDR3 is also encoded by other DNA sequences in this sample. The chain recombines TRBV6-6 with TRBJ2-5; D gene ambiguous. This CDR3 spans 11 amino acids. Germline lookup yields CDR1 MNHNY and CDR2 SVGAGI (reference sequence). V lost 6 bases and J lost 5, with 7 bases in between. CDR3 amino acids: CASSPQETQYF. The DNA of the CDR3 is TGTGCCAGCAGCCCCCAGGAGACCCAGTACTTC.

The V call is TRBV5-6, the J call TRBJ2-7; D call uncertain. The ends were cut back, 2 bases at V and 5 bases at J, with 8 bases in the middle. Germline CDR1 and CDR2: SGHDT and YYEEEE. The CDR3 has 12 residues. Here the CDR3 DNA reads TGTGCCAGCAGCTTCGGCCTAGACGAGCAGTACTTC. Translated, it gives CASSFGLDEQYF. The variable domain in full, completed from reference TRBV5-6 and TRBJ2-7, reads DAGVTQSPTHLIKTRGQQVTLRCSPKSGHDTVSWYQQALGQGPQFIFQYYEEEERQRGNFPDRFSGHQFPNYSSELNVNALLLGDSALYLCASSFGLDEQYFGPGTRLTVT.

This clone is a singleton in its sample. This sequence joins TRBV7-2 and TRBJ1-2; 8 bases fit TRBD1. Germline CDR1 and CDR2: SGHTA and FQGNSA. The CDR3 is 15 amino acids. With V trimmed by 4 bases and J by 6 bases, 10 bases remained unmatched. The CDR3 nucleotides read TGTGCCAGCAGCTCGAACCCTACAGGGGGTGATGGCTACACCTTC. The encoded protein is CASSSNPTGGDGYTF.

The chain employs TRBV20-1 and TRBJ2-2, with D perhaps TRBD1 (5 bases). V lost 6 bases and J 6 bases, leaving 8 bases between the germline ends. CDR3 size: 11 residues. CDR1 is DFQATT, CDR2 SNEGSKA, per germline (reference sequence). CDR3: CSADRAGELFF. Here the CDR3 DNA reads TGCAGTGCCGACAGAGCCGGGGAGCTGTTTTTT.

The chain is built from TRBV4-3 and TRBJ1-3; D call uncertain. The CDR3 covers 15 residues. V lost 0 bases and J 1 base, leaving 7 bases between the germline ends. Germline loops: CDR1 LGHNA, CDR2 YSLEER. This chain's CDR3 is CASSQERFSGNTIYF. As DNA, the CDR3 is TGCGCCAGCAGCCAAGAGAGGTTTTCTGGAAACACCATATATTTT.

The CDR3: CASSSRGGTGAYNEQFF. DNA for the CDR3: TGTGCCAGCAGCTCTCGTGGCGGGACAGGTGCCTACAATGAGCAGTTCTTC. The genes are TRBV7-8 and TRBJ2-1; TRBD1 agrees at 8 bases. Germline-derived CDR1 and CDR2 are SGHVS and FQNEAQ. The V segment lost 4 bases and the J segment 2 bases; nucleotides outside the gene matches: 10. The CDR3 is 17 amino acids.

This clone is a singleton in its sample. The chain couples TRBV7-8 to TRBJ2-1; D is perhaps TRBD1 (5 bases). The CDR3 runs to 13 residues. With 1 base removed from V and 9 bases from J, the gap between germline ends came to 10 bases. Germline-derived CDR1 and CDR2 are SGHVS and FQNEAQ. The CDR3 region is CASSLVQGGEQFF. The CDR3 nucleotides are TGTGCCAGCAGCTTAGTCCAGGGTGGTGAGCAGTTCTTC.

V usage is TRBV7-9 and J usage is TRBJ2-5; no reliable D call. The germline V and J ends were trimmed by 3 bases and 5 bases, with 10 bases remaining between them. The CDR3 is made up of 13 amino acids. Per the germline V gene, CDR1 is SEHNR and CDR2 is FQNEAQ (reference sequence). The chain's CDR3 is CASSFGSMETQYF. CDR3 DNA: TGTGCCAGCAGCTTCGGTTCTATGGAGACCCAGTACTTC.